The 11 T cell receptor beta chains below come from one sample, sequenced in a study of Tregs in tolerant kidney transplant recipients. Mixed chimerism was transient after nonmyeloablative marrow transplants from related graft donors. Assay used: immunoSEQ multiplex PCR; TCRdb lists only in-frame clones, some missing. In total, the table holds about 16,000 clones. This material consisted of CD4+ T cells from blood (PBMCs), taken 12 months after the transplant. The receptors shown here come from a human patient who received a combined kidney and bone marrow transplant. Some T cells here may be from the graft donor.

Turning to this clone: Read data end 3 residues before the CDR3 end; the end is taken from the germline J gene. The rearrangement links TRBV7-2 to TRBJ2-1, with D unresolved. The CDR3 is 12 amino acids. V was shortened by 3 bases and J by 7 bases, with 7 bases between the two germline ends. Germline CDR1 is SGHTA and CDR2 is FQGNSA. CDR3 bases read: TGTGCCAGCAGCTTTAAAGGGAATGAG. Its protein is CASSFKGNE. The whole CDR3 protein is CASSFKGNEQFF. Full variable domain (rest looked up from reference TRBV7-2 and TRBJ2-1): GAGVSQSPSNKVTEKGKDVELRCDPISGHTALYWYRQSLGQGLEFLIYFQGNSAPDKSGLPSDRFSAERTGGSVSTLTIQRTQQEDSAVYLCASSFKGNEQFFGPGTRLTVL.

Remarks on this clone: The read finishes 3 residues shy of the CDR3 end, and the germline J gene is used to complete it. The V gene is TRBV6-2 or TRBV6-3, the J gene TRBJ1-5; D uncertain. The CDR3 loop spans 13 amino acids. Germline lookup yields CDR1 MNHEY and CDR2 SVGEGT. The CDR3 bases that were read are TGTGCCAGCAGTCCCGGCACGGGTATTCCC. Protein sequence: CASSPGTGIP. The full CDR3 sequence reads CASSPGTGIPQHF.

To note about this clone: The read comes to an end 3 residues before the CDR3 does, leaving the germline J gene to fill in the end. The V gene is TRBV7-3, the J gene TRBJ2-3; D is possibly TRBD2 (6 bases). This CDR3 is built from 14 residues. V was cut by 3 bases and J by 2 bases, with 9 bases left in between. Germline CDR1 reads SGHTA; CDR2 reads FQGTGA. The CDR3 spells CASSFGGATDTQYF. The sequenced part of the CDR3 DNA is TGTGCCAGCAGCTTTGGAGGGGCCACAGATACG.

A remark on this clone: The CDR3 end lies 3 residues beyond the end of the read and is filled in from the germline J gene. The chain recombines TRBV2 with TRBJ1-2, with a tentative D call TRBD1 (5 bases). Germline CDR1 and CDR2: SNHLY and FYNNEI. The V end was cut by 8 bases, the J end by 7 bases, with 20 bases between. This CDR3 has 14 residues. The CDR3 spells CASPSGSGKGGYTF. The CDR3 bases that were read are TGTGCCAGCCCCTCCGGGTCAGGGAAGGGTGGC.

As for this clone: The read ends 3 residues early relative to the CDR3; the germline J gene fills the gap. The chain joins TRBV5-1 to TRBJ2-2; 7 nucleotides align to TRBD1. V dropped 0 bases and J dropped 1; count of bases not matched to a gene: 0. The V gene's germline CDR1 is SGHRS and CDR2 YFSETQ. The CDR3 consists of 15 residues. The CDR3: CASSLGQGNTGELFF. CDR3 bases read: TGCGCCAGCAGCTTGGGACAGGGGAACACCGGGGAG.

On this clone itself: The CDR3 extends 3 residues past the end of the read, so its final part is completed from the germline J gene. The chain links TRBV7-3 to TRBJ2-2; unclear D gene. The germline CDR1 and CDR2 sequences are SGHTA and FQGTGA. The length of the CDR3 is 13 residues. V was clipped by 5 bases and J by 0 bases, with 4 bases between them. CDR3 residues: CASSLTNTGELFF. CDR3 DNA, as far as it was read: TGTGCCAGCAGCCTTACGAACACCGGGGAG.

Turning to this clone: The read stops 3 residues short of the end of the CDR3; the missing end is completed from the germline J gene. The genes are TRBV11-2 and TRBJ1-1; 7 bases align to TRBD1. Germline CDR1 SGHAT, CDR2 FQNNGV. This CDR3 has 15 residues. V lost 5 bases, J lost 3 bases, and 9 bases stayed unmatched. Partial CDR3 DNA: TGTGCCAGCAGCGGGGAGGACAGGACCTACACTGAA. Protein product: CASSGEDRTYTE. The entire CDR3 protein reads CASSGEDRTYTEAFF.

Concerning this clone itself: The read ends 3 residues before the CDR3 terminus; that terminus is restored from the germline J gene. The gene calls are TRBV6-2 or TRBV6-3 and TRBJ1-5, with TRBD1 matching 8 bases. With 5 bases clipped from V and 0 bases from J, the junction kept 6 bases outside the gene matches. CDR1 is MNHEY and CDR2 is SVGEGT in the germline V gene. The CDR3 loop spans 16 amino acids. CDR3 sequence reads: CASSTGGAYSNQPQHF. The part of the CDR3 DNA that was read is TGTGCCAGCAGTACAGGGGGAGCTTATAGCAATCAGCCC.

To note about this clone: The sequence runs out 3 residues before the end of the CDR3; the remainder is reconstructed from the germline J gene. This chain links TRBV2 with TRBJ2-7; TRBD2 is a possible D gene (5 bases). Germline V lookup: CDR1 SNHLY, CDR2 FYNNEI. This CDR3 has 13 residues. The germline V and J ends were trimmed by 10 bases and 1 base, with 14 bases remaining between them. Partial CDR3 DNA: TGTGCCACCAAAGGACGGGGATCCTACGAG. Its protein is CATKGRGSYE. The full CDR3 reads CATKGRGSYEQYF.

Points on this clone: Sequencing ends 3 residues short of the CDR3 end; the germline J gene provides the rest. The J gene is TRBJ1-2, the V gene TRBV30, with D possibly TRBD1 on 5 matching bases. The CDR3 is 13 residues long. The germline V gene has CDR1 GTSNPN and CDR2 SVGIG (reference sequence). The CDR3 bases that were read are TGTGCCTGGGCCTCTCAGGGTTCGGTGGGC. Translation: CAWASQGSVG. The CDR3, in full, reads CAWASQGSVGYTF.

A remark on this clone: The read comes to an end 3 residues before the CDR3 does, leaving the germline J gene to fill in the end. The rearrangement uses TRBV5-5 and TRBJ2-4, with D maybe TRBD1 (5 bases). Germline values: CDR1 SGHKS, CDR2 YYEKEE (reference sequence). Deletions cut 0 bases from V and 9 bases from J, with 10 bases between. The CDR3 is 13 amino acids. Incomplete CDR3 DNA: TGTGCCAGCAGCTTGGTACAGGATCTCATT. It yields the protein CASSLVQDLI. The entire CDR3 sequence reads CASSLVQDLIQYF.